The source of this T cell receptor (beta chain) is a study of relationships among human T cell subsets. Pooled CD4+ and CD8+ T cells were bead-selected with anti-CD45RA to get naive and transitional cells. A remark on this clonotype: Antigen specificity is unknown.

Study observations and caveats: A CD4+CD8+ double-positive population could not be excluded by bead sorting. Th1, Th2 and regulatory subsets overlapped substantially in CDR3 sequences.

Looked up from germline, CDR1 is SGHAT and CDR2 is FQNNGV. The CDR3 is 13 amino acids. V was shortened by 5 bases and J by 2 bases, with 8 bases between the two germline ends. Semiquantitative ARM-PCR amplified T cell receptor alpha and beta CDR3 regions from mRNA. In ARM-PCR, communal superprimers followed tagged nested gene-specific primers for exponential amplification. TCRdb re-analysed the multiplex PCR reads in MiXCR, keeping a single row per CDR3 protein. The data show roughly 7,400 distinct CDR3 sequences, 70% seen once. This receptor was taken from a man aged 35 to 55 in good health. The V call is TRBV11-2, the J call TRBJ2-3, with D possibly TRBD1 on 6 matching bases. Sequencing input: naive and transitional (CD45RA+) T cells sorted from blood. This CDR3 is CASSQGPTDTQYF. The CDR3 coding sequence is TGTGCCAGCAGCCAGGGGCCCACAGATACGCAGTATTTT.